The clone carrying this T cell receptor beta chain appeared a few times. Its cognate antigen is unknown. Assay used: immunoSEQ multiplex PCR; TCRdb lists only in-frame clones, some missing. The table includes around 1,100,000 clones, approximately 77% detected once. Germline-derived CDR1 and CDR2 are MNHNS and SASEGT. The CDR3 has 14 residues. Trimming took off 4 bases at V and 0 bases at J, with 6 bases between the two ends. The record originates from a study of shared clonotypes between healthy human individuals. Findings and limits, study-wide: Some naive CD4 clonotypes, roughly 4.7%, turned up in common across several donors.

Nashville, Tennessee was home to all donors, each a Caucasian adult. The sequence derives from a man in his late teens or twenties in good health. Some clones in this sample may be carry-over from other donors' samples. The chain combines TRBV6-1 with TRBJ2-2, with unresolved D. The sequencing input was memory CD4+ T cells from PBMCs. Subset here: CD45RA-negative fraction. The CDR3, as DNA: TGTGCCAGCAGTGTTTCCCCGAACACCGGGGAGCTGTTTTTT. Amino acid sequence: CASSVSPNTGELFF.